These 30 T cell receptor beta chains were sequenced from one sample in a study of identifying expanded T cells in peripheral blood. Only in-frame clones appear in the TCRdb table, and some are missing; sequencing was by immunoSEQ multiplex PCR. The sample records 90,000 to 110,000 clones, about 87% being singletons. Specimen: blood. These receptors came from a person between 18 and 75 years old in good health.

The chain employs TRBV29-1 and TRBJ2-7; the match to TRBD1 covers 8 bases. V shed 7 bases and J 2 bases; nucleotides not matched to a gene: 4. CDR1 SQVTM and CDR2 ANQGSEA come from the germline V gene. This CDR3 has 12 residues. The DNA of the CDR3 is TGCAGCGCTTGGGACAGGCCCTACGAGCAGTACTTC. It codes for CSAWDRPYEQYF.

The genes are TRBV18 and TRBJ2-5; no clear D. This CDR3 contains 13 residues. The V and J ends lost 3 bases and 3 bases respectively, with 8 bases between them. Per germline, CDR1 KGHSH and CDR2 LQKENI. As DNA, the CDR3 is TGTGCCAGCTCACCGGCTGGAAAAGAGACCCAGTACTTC. It yields the protein CASSPAGKETQYF. Together with reference TRBV18 and TRBJ2-5, the CDR3 gives the full variable domain: NAGVMQNPRHLVRRRGQEARLRCSPMKGHSHVYWYRQLPEEGLKFMVYLQKENIIDESGMPKERFSAEFPKEGPSILRIQQVVRGDSAAYFCASSPAGKETQYFGPGTRLLVL.

This clone was seen once. V and J are TRBV2 and TRBJ1-1; maybe TRBD1 (6 bases). The CDR3 is made up of 15 amino acids. V shed 1 base and J shed 1 base, with 10 bases lying between them. Germline lookup yields CDR1 SNHLY and CDR2 FYNNEI. The CDR3 bases are TGTGCCAGCAGTGAAGGGTGGACAGAGAACACTGAAGCTTTCTTT. As protein: CASSEGWTENTEAFF.

The V call is TRBV10-3, the J call TRBJ1-2, with D unresolved. Per germline, CDR1 ENHRY and CDR2 SYGVKD. The V end was cut by 4 bases, the J end by 4 bases, with 7 bases between. The CDR3 sequence is 12 residues long. CDR3 amino acids: CAISGEVYGYTF. In DNA, the CDR3 is TGTGCCATCAGTGGTGAAGTCTATGGCTACACCTTC.

The rearrangement links TRBV7-3 to TRBJ2-1, with 7 bases that match TRBD1. The CDR3 loop spans 15 amino acids. V lost 5 bases to trimming and J lost 6 bases; unmatched junction nucleotides: 10. CDR1 and CDR2 (germline): SGHTA, FQGTGA. DNA of the CDR3: TGTGCCAGCAGCCTGCACTGGGACAGACCCAATGAGCAGTTCTTC. Translating gives CASSLHWDRPNEQFF.

This CDR3 is CASSYSFEGREKLFF. The CDR3 DNA reads TGTGCCAGCAGTTACTCGTTTGAGGGGCGTGAAAAACTGTTTTTT. This rearrangement joins TRBV6-6 to TRBJ1-4; weak D call: TRBD1 (5 bases). The CDR3 totals 15 residues. CDR1 and CDR2 from the germline V gene are MNHNY and SVGAGI (reference sequence). The germline V and J ends were trimmed by 0 bases and 7 bases, with 12 bases remaining between them.

V gene TRBV28 combines with J gene TRBJ2-1; TRBD1 aligns across 8 bases. CDR1 and CDR2 (germline): MDHEN, SYDVKM. V gave up 6 bases and J gave up 12 bases; unmatched junction bases: 10. The CDR3 covers 13 residues. The CDR3 region has the DNA TGTGCCAGCAGCACTTTGGGGGGACAGGCGCAGTTCTTC. Its protein is CASSTLGGQAQFF.

This chain joins TRBV6-1 and TRBJ2-5; tentative D call: TRBD1 (5 bases). The V end lost 5 bases, the J end lost 3 bases, and 7 bases lay between the germline ends. This CDR3 contains 12 residues. Germline V gene sequence: CDR1 MNHNS, CDR2 SASEGT. Here the CDR3 DNA reads TGTGCCAGCAGTAAAGGGGAAGAGACCCAGTACTTC. It is translated as CASSKGEETQYF.

This clone was detected only once. The chain carries TRBV5-1 and TRBJ2-3, with D unresolved. Trimming removed 6 bases from V and 3 bases from J, with 5 bases in between. In germline, CDR1 is SGHRS, CDR2 YFSETQ. This CDR3 has 11 amino acids. CDR3 in amino acids: CASTQTDTQYF. CDR3 sequence (DNA): TGCGCCAGCACCCAAACAGATACGCAGTATTTT.

This chain joins TRBV7-2 and TRBJ1-4; 8 bases map to TRBD1. The trim removed 2 bases at V and 5 bases at J, leaving 4 bases unmatched. This CDR3 contains 15 residues. The V gene's germline CDR1 is SGHTA and CDR2 FQGNSA. The chain's CDR3 is CASSLRTGTNEKLFF. CDR3 sequence (DNA): TGTGCCAGCAGCTTAAGGACAGGGACCAATGAAAAACTGTTTTTT.

The J gene is TRBJ2-3, the V gene TRBV18; 8 nucleotides line up with TRBD2. V lost 0 bases, J lost 3 bases, and 5 bases stayed unmatched. There are 16 residues in the CDR3. Germline assignment: CDR1 KGHSH and CDR2 LQKENI. This CDR3 is CASSPPAGGVTDTQYF. The CDR3, as DNA: TGTGCCAGCTCACCACCCGCGGGGGGTGTTACAGATACGCAGTATTTT.

V gene TRBV15 combines with J gene TRBJ2-5; no clear D. The CDR3 spans 14 residues. CDR1 is LNHNV and CDR2 is YYDKDF in the germline V gene (reference sequence). V was shortened by 0 bases and J by 1 base, with 6 bases between the two germline ends. The chain's CDR3 is CATSRDRGQETQYF. Here the CDR3 DNA reads TGTGCCACCAGCAGAGATCGCGGCCAAGAGACCCAGTACTTC.

The CDR3: CASSPRTRVLTNEQFF. DNA of the CDR3: TGCGCCAGCAGCCCCCGAACACGGGTGTTGACCAATGAGCAGTTCTTC. The chain joins TRBV4-1 to TRBJ2-1; D not resolved. Trimming shortened V by 4 bases and J by 6 bases, and 19 bases separated the two germline ends. In germline, CDR1 is MGHRA, CDR2 YSYEKL. The CDR3 loop spans 16 amino acids.

V and J are TRBV25-1 and TRBJ2-1; 14 bases fit TRBD2. The CDR3 has 15 amino acids. Germline CDR1 reads MGHDK; CDR2 reads SYGVNS. V lost 5 bases to trimming and J lost 6 bases; unmatched junction nucleotides: 3. CDR3 in DNA: TGTGCCAGCAGTTCGACTAGCGGGAGGGTCAATGAGCAGTTCTTC. As protein: CASSSTSGRVNEQFF.

This chain joins TRBV5-1 and TRBJ2-7; D gene uncertain. CDR1 is SGHRS and CDR2 is YFSETQ in the germline V gene. The CDR3 is 12 residues long. With 0 bases removed from V and 6 bases from J, the gap between germline ends came to 7 bases. CDR3 in DNA: TGCGCCAGCAGCTTGGGGACCCCCGAGCAGTACTTC. This gives the protein CASSLGTPEQYF.

The chain uses TRBV28 and TRBJ1-6; tentatively, D is TRBD1 (5 bases). CDR3 length: 14 amino acids. The V and J ends lost 6 bases and 10 bases respectively, with 16 bases between them. CDR1 and CDR2 from the germline V gene are MDHEN and SYDVKM. CDR3 amino acids: CASSGGQGRSPLHF. The CDR3 nucleotides read TGTGCCAGCAGCGGTGGGCAGGGACGCTCACCCCTCCACTTT.

V usage is TRBV7-9 and J usage is TRBJ1-5; 10 bases are a match to TRBD1. CDR3 size: 15 residues. J lost 5 bases, V lost 5 bases, and 6 bases had no gene match. The germline CDR1 and CDR2 sequences are SEHNR and FQNEAQ (reference sequence). CDR3 protein: CASSNWGTGDQPQHF. CDR3 bases: TGTGCCAGCAGCAACTGGGGGACAGGGGATCAGCCCCAGCATTTT.

The chain employs TRBV19 and TRBJ1-5, with 10 bases lining up with TRBD1. V was clipped by 6 bases and J by 0 bases; unmatched bases: 5. Germline V gives CDR1 LNHDA, CDR2 SQIVND (reference sequence). This CDR3 is built from 16 residues. DNA for the CDR3: TGTGCCAGTAGGCTGACAGGGGGCTTTAGCAATCAGCCCCAGCATTTT. It yields the protein CASRLTGGFSNQPQHF.

V usage is TRBV19 and J usage is TRBJ2-3, with TRBD2 identical over 10 bases. CDR3 length: 17 residues. The V gene's germline CDR1 is LNHDA and CDR2 SQIVND (reference sequence). V lost 4 bases, J lost 2 bases, and 9 bases stayed unmatched. The CDR3 here is CASSKEREGRFTDTQYF. As DNA, the CDR3 is TGTGCCAGTAGTAAAGAGCGGGAGGGCCGTTTCACAGATACGCAGTATTTT. The full variable domain, with the rest looked up from reference TRBV19 and TRBJ2-3, is DGGITQSPKYLFRKEGQNVTLSCEQNLNHDAMYWYRQDPGQGLRLIYYSQIVNDFQKGDIAEGYSVSREKKESFPLTVTSAQKNPTAFYLCASSKEREGRFTDTQYFGPGTRLTVL.

This clone was picked up one time. This chain connects TRBV27 to TRBJ2-7, with 7 bases aligning to TRBD1. Germline loops: CDR1 MNHEY, CDR2 SMNVEV (reference sequence). The CDR3 has 15 residues. J gave up 2 bases and V 4 bases, and 8 bases lay outside the gene matches. The CDR3 region has the DNA TGTGCCAGCAGTTATACCCAGGGACAGCCCTACGAGCAGTACTTC. It specifies CASSYTQGQPYEQYF.

On this clone itself: Other DNA sequences within the sample encode an identical CDR3. The V call is TRBV6-5, the J call TRBJ1-5; no clear D gene. CDR3 length: 14 amino acids. Germline assignment: CDR1 MNHEY and CDR2 SVGAGI. V dropped 0 bases and J dropped 1 base, with 4 bases sitting between them. CDR3 region: CASSYSGSNQPQHF. As DNA, the CDR3 is TGTGCCAGCAGTTACTCGGGGAGCAATCAGCCCCAGCATTTT.

This rearrangement joins TRBV18 to TRBJ2-7; 10 bases fit TRBD1. The ends lost 4 bases at V and 2 bases at J; junction bases unmatched: 14. The CDR3 is 18 residues long. The V gene's germline CDR1 is KGHSH and CDR2 LQKENI. CDR3 in amino acids: CASSRDDRGLATAYEQYF. The CDR3 DNA sequence: TGTGCCAGCTCACGGGACGACAGGGGGCTGGCGACCGCCTACGAGCAGTACTTC.

This clone was seen once. One end of the junction does not line up with germline, which may come from a read error. The rearrangement uses TRBV9 and TRBJ1-2, with TRBD1 matching 7 bases. CDR3 length equals 15 residues. Looked up from germline, CDR1 is SGDLS and CDR2 is YYNGEE. The CDR3: CASSGGWDSNHGYTF. DNA of the CDR3: TGTGCCAGCAGCGGCGGGTGGGACAGTAACCATGGCTACACCTTC.

The rearrangement links TRBV10-1 to TRBJ2-3; tentative D call: TRBD2 (6 bases). Germline-derived CDR1 and CDR2 are WNHNN and SYGVQD (reference sequence). V was pared by 2 bases and J by 1 base, with 13 bases between. This CDR3 comprises 16 residues. CDR3 residues: CASSEGLAPRTDTQYF. The CDR3, as DNA: TGCGCCAGCAGTGAGGGGCTAGCGCCACGCACAGATACGCAGTATTTT.

The chain links TRBV5-4 to TRBJ2-3; 9 bases are a match to TRBD2. Germline-derived CDR1 and CDR2 are SGHNT and YYREEE (reference sequence). The CDR3 loop spans 17 amino acids. With V trimmed by 1 base and J by 5 bases, 11 bases remained unmatched. CDR3 nucleotide sequence: TGTGCCAGCAGCTTGCCTAGCGGGATAAGCTTGGGAGATACGCAGTATTTT. It codes for CASSLPSGISLGDTQYF.

The J gene is TRBJ2-3, the V gene TRBV7-3; no definite D call. The CDR3 is 14 residues long. Per germline, CDR1 SGHTA and CDR2 FQGTGA. V dropped 5 bases and J dropped 0 bases, with 9 bases sitting between them. The CDR3 DNA is TGTGCCAGCAGCAAGGGTTCGAGCACAGATACGCAGTATTTT. Translating gives CASSKGSSTDTQYF.

The chain combines TRBV10-3 with TRBJ1-1, with unresolved D. The germline V and J ends were trimmed by 1 base and 7 bases, with 13 bases remaining between them. Germline lookup yields CDR1 ENHRY and CDR2 SYGVKD. The CDR3 loop spans 14 amino acids. CDR3 in DNA: TGTGCCATCAGTGAGTTATCTGGCCTAGGTGAAGCTTTCTTT. It yields the protein CAISELSGLGEAFF.

Concerning this clone itself: Other DNA sequences in the sample encode the same CDR3. The chain is built from TRBV30 and TRBJ1-6; 8 nucleotides line up with TRBD1. The germline CDR1 and CDR2 sequences are GTSNPN and SVGIG (reference sequence). The V gene end was trimmed by 5 bases and the J gene end by 7 bases; junction bases not matched to a gene: 10. There are 15 residues in the CDR3. The CDR3 coding sequence is TGTGCCTGGCGGGGGTGGGCAGGGGGCAATTCACCCCTCCACTTT. It encodes CAWRGWAGGNSPLHF.

This clone was counted between two and nine times. This sequence joins TRBV7-2 and TRBJ1-3; D unclear. This CDR3 comprises 15 residues. Germline CDR1 and CDR2: SGHTA and FQGNSA. Trimming stripped 3 bases from V and 5 bases from J, with 14 bases between. The CDR3 coding sequence is TGTGCCAGCAGCTTGGACCCGGGGTACCGAAACACCATATATTTT. Protein sequence: CASSLDPGYRNTIYF.

The V gene is TRBV11-3, the J gene TRBJ2-5, with D possibly matching TRBD1 (5 bases). Germline V gene sequence: CDR1 SGHNT, CDR2 YENEEA. Trimming pared 4 bases from V and 11 bases from J, leaving 17 bases between. This CDR3 comprises 13 residues. CDR3 in amino acids: CASSSGLGREQYF. The CDR3 DNA sequence: TGTGCCAGCAGCTCCGGGCTGGGGCGAGAGCAGTACTTC.